These 25 T cell receptor beta chains share one sample of origin, sequenced in a study of blood T cell repertoires in COVID-19 (TCRdb year 2020). Receptors were amplified or captured by the immunoSEQ multiplex PCR assay. TCRdb holds this immuneACCESS table with in-frame rearrangements only. Some clones are missing; in checked studies, unresolved V genes explain under half, and the rest has no known cause. Present in this sample are under 200,000 clones, about 93% of which were seen just once. Of the sample, 0.45% to 0.65% falls within the top ten clones. Sequenced sample: peripheral blood. The receptor source for this set is a man in his fifties with acute or convalescent COVID-19.

V gene TRBV7-3 combines with J gene TRBJ2-1, with TRBD2 identical over 10 bases. The CDR3 length is 18 residues. V lost 2 bases to trimming and J lost 6 bases; unmatched junction nucleotides: 13. CDR1 and CDR2 from the germline V gene are SGHTA and FQGTGA. CDR3 residues: CASSLAPSRLAGLNEQFF. The CDR3 nucleotides read TGTGCCAGCAGCTTAGCCCCGTCGCGACTAGCGGGCCTCAATGAGCAGTTCTTC.

V and J are TRBV19 and TRBJ2-1; D might be TRBD2 (6 bases). CDR1 and CDR2 (germline): LNHDA, SQIVND (reference sequence). The CDR3 consists of 14 residues. V lost 3 bases and J lost 1, with 7 bases in between. CDR3 protein: CASSIGTSYNEQFF. The DNA for the CDR3 is TGTGCCAGTAGTATTGGGACTTCCTACAATGAGCAGTTCTTC.

The V gene is TRBV9, the J gene TRBJ2-1; D remains ambiguous. The ends were cut back, 3 bases at V and 5 bases at J, with 9 bases in the middle. The CDR3 spans 13 residues. The germline V gene has CDR1 SGDLS and CDR2 YYNGEE. DNA of the CDR3: TGTGCCAGCAGCGATTCCTCAGACAATGAGCAGTTCTTC. It yields the protein CASSDSSDNEQFF.

The rearrangement joins TRBV27 to TRBJ1-5, with D possibly being TRBD1 (6 bases). Between the trimmed V and J ends, which lost 6 bases and 6 bases, there was a span of 15 bases. Per the germline V gene, CDR1 is MNHEY and CDR2 is SMNVEV (reference sequence). This CDR3 is built from 14 residues. The CDR3 here is CASSGRGGSQPQHF. The CDR3, as DNA: TGTGCCAGCAGCGGCAGGGGTGGGAGTCAGCCCCAGCATTTT.

The chain couples TRBV6-5 to TRBJ2-5, with 12 bases that match TRBD2. Germline V gene lookup returns CDR1 MNHEY and CDR2 SVGAGI. After removal of 6 bases from V and 5 bases from J, the junction contained 7 bases not matched to a gene. The CDR3 runs 15 residues. In DNA form, the CDR3 reads TGTGCCAGCAGATTGACTAGCGGGAGTTGGGAGACCCAGTACTTC. It codes for CASRLTSGSWETQYF.

The V gene is TRBV28, the J gene TRBJ1-6, with 9 bases matching TRBD1. The V and J ends lost 3 bases and 9 bases, in that order; junction bases with no gene match: 9. The CDR3 loop spans 16 amino acids. Germline V gene lookup returns CDR1 MDHEN and CDR2 SYDVKM. The CDR3 DNA reads as TGTGCCAGCAGTTTGGGTGACAGGGGGATGGTTTCACCCCTCCACTTT. It yields the protein CASSLGDRGMVSPLHF.

V is TRBV7-3 and J is TRBJ2-6, with 7 bases identical to TRBD1. The trim removed 5 bases at V and 2 bases at J, leaving 6 bases unmatched. The germline CDR1 and CDR2 sequences are SGHTA and FQGTGA. CDR3 size: 16 residues. The CDR3 coding sequence is TGTGCCAGCAGCCAACATACAGGGGCTGGGGCCAACGTCCTGACTTTC. As protein: CASSQHTGAGANVLTF.

This chain connects TRBV28 to TRBJ1-3; possibly TRBD1 for D (6 bases). This CDR3 is 14 amino acids long. V shed 1 base and J shed 4 bases, with 8 bases lying between them. Per the germline V gene, CDR1 is MDHEN and CDR2 is SYDVKM. CDR3 in amino acids: CASSLSTGGNTIYF. The CDR3 nucleotides read TGTGCCAGCAGTTTATCAACAGGGGGAAACACCATATATTTT.

This clone was counted only a few times. This chain links TRBV5-4 with TRBJ2-7, with TRBD2 matching over 9 bases. The CDR3 extends over 14 amino acids. Per germline, CDR1 SGHNT and CDR2 YYREEE (reference sequence). V lost 10 bases to trimming and J lost 6 bases; unmatched junction nucleotides: 14. Here the CDR3 reads CASQRAGGLLEQYF. The CDR3, as DNA: TGTGCCTCCCAGCGGGCGGGAGGGCTGCTCGAGCAGTACTTC.

The CDR3 DNA reads TGTGCCACCAGAGGAACTAGCGCTTACAATGAGCAGTTCTTC. Translation gives CATRGTSAYNEQFF. V usage is TRBV15 and J usage is TRBJ2-1, with 7 nucleotides matching TRBD2. Germline CDR1 and CDR2: LNHNV and YYDKDF (reference sequence). This CDR3 contains 14 residues. V gave up 6 bases and J gave up 4 bases; unmatched junction bases: 6.

This chain links TRBV3-1 (or the pseudogene TRBV3-2) with TRBJ2-1, with 7 nucleotides matching TRBD1. The CDR3 is 17 amino acids. V dropped 6 bases and J dropped 6; count of bases not matched to a gene: 17. The germline CDR1 and CDR2 sequences are LGHDT and YNNKEL (reference sequence). The CDR3 coding sequence is TGTGCCAGCAGTCCTTTAATCGGGGACAGCCGACCCAATGAGCAGTTCTTC. It is translated as CASSPLIGDSRPNEQFF.

The V call is TRBV28, the J call TRBJ2-1; a weak D match, TRBD2 (6 bases). Trimming removed 3 bases at V and 3 bases at J, with 12 bases between. The CDR3 consists of 15 residues. The germline CDR1 and CDR2 sequences are MDHEN and SYDVKM. Here the CDR3 DNA reads TGTGCCAGCAGTTTGCGGGACCCCTACTACAATGAGCAGTTCTTC. It encodes CASSLRDPYYNEQFF.

The V call is TRBV19, the J call TRBJ1-2, with D hard to call. This CDR3 is 12 amino acids long. From germline, CDR1 is LNHDA and CDR2 SQIVND (reference sequence). The V end lost 7 bases, the J end lost 8 bases, and 14 bases lay between the germline ends. CDR3 amino acids: CASTGSSRGYTF. For the CDR3, the DNA is TGTGCCAGTACAGGAAGCAGTAGGGGCTACACCTTC.

The chain uses TRBV27 and TRBJ2-5; TRBD2 is a possible D gene (6 bases). The V gene's germline CDR1 is MNHEY and CDR2 SMNVEV (reference sequence). The CDR3 has 15 residues. Trimming stripped 0 bases from V and 4 bases from J, with 12 bases between. The CDR3 is CASSLSYRRGETQYF. In DNA, the CDR3 is TGTGCCAGCAGTTTATCGTACAGGCGGGGAGAGACCCAGTACTTC.

The CDR3 nucleotides are TGTGCCAGCAGCCCCGCAGGGAATTCACCCCTCCACTTT. This encodes CASSPAGNSPLHF. The chain links TRBV7-8 to TRBJ1-6; D is possibly TRBD1 (5 bases). V was trimmed by 5 bases and J by 7 bases, leaving 9 bases between them. Per the germline V gene, CDR1 is SGHVS and CDR2 is FQNEAQ. This CDR3 is 13 amino acids long.

The chain joins TRBV2 to TRBJ2-7; 9 positions match TRBD2. The germline V gene encodes CDR1 SNHLY and CDR2 FYNNEI. This CDR3 is 18 amino acids long. V gave up 2 bases and J gave up 0 bases; unmatched junction bases: 11. The DNA for the CDR3 is TGTGCCAGCAGTGAAAGACCAGCGGCGGGACTAGCCTCCTACGAGCAGTACTTC. Translating it yields CASSERPAAGLASYEQYF.

This clone has a single count. The chain joins TRBV29-1 to TRBJ1-5; D is unclear. The CDR3 has 13 amino acids. Trimming left V 1 base short and J 1 base short, with 5 bases between. Germline CDR1 reads SQVTM; CDR2 reads ANQGSEA. CDR3 sequence: CSVEVGSNQPQHF. The CDR3 bases are TGCAGCGTTGAAGTGGGCAGCAATCAGCCCCAGCATTTT.

In the case of this clone: The same CDR3 also results from other DNA sequences found in this sample. This sequence joins TRBV2 and TRBJ1-1; no firm D call. Germline CDR1 and CDR2: SNHLY and FYNNEI. V was pared by 6 bases and J by 3 bases, with 5 bases between. The CDR3 runs 11 residues. As DNA, the CDR3 is TGTGCCAGCAGGAGGGACACTGAAGCTTTCTTT. Translation: CASRRDTEAFF.

The V gene is TRBV30, the J gene TRBJ2-3; 7 nucleotides line up with TRBD1. CDR3 length: 13 residues. CDR1 and CDR2 (germline): GTSNPN, SVGIG (reference sequence). The ends lost 7 bases at V and 3 bases at J; junction bases unmatched: 7. The CDR3 sequence: CAYERGPTDTQYF. The CDR3 region has the DNA TGTGCCTACGAGAGGGGGCCGACAGATACGCAGTATTTT.

The chain has TRBV15 and TRBJ1-6; tentatively, D is TRBD1 (5 bases). This CDR3 is 17 amino acids long. Germline-derived CDR1 and CDR2 are LNHNV and YYDKDF (reference sequence). V was clipped by 5 bases and J by 10 bases, with 24 bases between them. The CDR3 loop reads CATSETRGRDYGSPLHF. CDR3 nucleotide sequence: TGTGCCACCAGCGAAACAAGGGGTAGGGACTATGGATCACCCCTCCACTTT.

The chain uses TRBV20-1 and TRBJ2-5; 11 nucleotides agree with TRBD2. CDR3 length: 16 residues. Unmatched junction bases numbered 10, after V lost 3 bases and J lost 4 bases. From germline, CDR1 is DFQATT and CDR2 SNEGSKA (reference sequence). CDR3 sequence: CSASSLSGGASETQYF. The CDR3 DNA reads TGCAGTGCTAGTTCCCTTAGCGGGGGGGCCTCAGAGACCCAGTACTTC.

The chain has TRBV10-3 and TRBJ2-1, with TRBD1 matching 9 bases. Trimming at V came to 10 bases and at J to 1 base, leaving 8 bases not matched to a gene. There are 15 residues in the CDR3. Per germline, CDR1 ENHRY and CDR2 SYGVKD. The CDR3 region is CATSPGTGSYNEQFF. In DNA form, the CDR3 reads TGTGCCACCTCCCCCGGGACAGGGTCCTACAATGAGCAGTTCTTC.

The V call is TRBV12-3 or TRBV12-4, the J call TRBJ1-2; possibly TRBD1 for D (5 bases). The CDR3 runs to 12 residues. Deletions cut 6 bases from V and 3 bases from J, with 8 bases between. CDR3 nucleotide sequence: TGTGCCAGCAGCGGGGGTTACTATGGCTACACCTTC. Translation: CASSGGYYGYTF.

V usage is TRBV6-5 and J usage is TRBJ2-1, with TRBD2 identical over 8 bases. Germline assignment: CDR1 MNHEY and CDR2 SVGAGI. There are 14 residues in the CDR3. J gave up 5 bases and V 6 bases, and 6 bases lay outside the gene matches. The CDR3 nucleotides are TGTGCCAGCAGCCGGACTAGCCAGAACAATGAGCAGTTCTTC. It translates to CASSRTSQNNEQFF.

The chain has TRBV7-8 and TRBJ2-6; TRBD1 agrees at 9 bases. From germline, CDR1 is SGHVS and CDR2 FQNEAQ. The V and J ends lost 5 bases and 0 bases, in that order; junction bases with no gene match: 5. This CDR3 comprises 17 residues. The DNA for the CDR3 is TGTGCCAGCAGCCCTTGGACAGGGGACTCTGGGGCCAACGTCCTGACTTTC. This sequence encodes CASSPWTGDSGANVLTF.